The 18 T cell receptor beta chains below were found in one sample sequenced in a study of T cells in Graves' hyperthyroidism and ophthalmopathy. The TCR beta CDR3 regions underwent amplification using RNA transcripts as the source. With the HTBI primer set, the TCR CDR3 went through a first round of RT-PCR. TCRdb reprocessed the multiplex PCR reads via MiXCR and lists one record per CDR3 protein. The data contain around 36,000 distinct CDR3 sequences, 52% of them singletons. Sequences were obtained from blood. These receptor sequences come from a man in his forties or fifties with Graves' ophthalmopathy.

This clonotype qualifies as medium-sized. This chain links TRBV10-3 with TRBJ2-5; a weak D match, TRBD1 (5 bases). The CDR3 has 12 amino acids. Trimming removed 5 bases from V and 4 bases from J, with 8 bases in between. Germline V gene sequence: CDR1 ENHRY, CDR2 SYGVKD. CDR3 sequence reads: CAISSRGETQYF. The CDR3 DNA reads TGTGCCATCAGTTCTAGGGGAGAGACCCAGTACTTC.

This clonotype was counted once. One end of the junction fails to match germline, which may point to a read error. The chain employs TRBV12-3 or TRBV12-4 and TRBJ1-4; tentatively, D is TRBD1 (5 bases). The CDR3 covers 14 residues. The CDR3 DNA reads as TGTGCCTGCAGCTCGGGGCAGGAAGAGGAAAAACTGTTTTTT. Protein sequence: CACSSGQEEEKLFF.

The rearrangement links TRBV25-1 to TRBJ1-4; D possibly corresponds to TRBD1 (6 bases). The V gene lost 0 bases and the J gene lost 8 bases, with 10 bases spanning the gap. This CDR3 contains 14 residues. In germline, CDR1 is MGHDK, CDR2 SYGVNS. CDR3 nucleotide sequence: TGTGCCAGCAGTGAATATAAGGGGGACGAAAAACTGTTTTTT. As protein: CASSEYKGDEKLFF.

The chain employs TRBV14 and TRBJ1-4; D remains unclear. CDR3 size: 14 residues. V dropped 0 bases and J dropped 2 bases, with 4 bases sitting between them. Germline values: CDR1 SGHDN, CDR2 FVKESK. CDR3: CASSQDPTNEKLFF. Written as DNA, the CDR3 is TGTGCCAGCAGCCAAGATCCCACTAATGAAAAACTGTTTTTT.

The chain is built from TRBV7-9 and TRBJ1-1; no reliable D call. Per the germline V gene, CDR1 is SEHNR and CDR2 is FQNEAQ (reference sequence). With 7 bases removed from V and 4 bases from J, the gap between germline ends came to 7 bases. The CDR3 extends over 11 amino acids. CDR3 coding DNA: TGTGCCAGCACCCGAGCCACTGAAGCTTTCTTT. This translates into CASTRATEAFF.

This clonotype has only one observation. CDR3 DNA: TGCAGCGTTCAGGGGTACTATGGCTACACCTTC. Its translation: CSVQGYYGYTF. V is TRBV29-1 and J is TRBJ1-2, with a tentative D call TRBD1 (6 bases). The CDR3 length is 11 residues. V dropped 5 bases and J dropped 3 bases, with 7 bases sitting between them. Germline V gene data show CDR1 as SQVTM and CDR2 as ANQGSEA.

This clonotype appeared many times. This chain connects TRBV20-1 to TRBJ2-7; 8 bases map to TRBD2. Germline V gene data show CDR1 as DFQATT and CDR2 as SNEGSKA (reference sequence). CDR3 length equals 14 residues. V lost 6 bases and J lost 3; bases outside the gene matches: 10. CDR3 nucleotide sequence: TGCAGTGCAGAGCATAGCGGGAAAGGCTACGAGCAGTACTTC. The encoded protein is CSAEHSGKGYEQYF.

The chain has TRBV20-1 and TRBJ1-4; the D is unclear. In germline, CDR1 is DFQATT, CDR2 SNEGSKA (reference sequence). Trimming removed 0 bases from V and 6 bases from J, with 41 bases in between. CDR3 length: 24 amino acids. The CDR3 is CSAREYTRSGVPGQRYGVYEKLFF. The CDR3 DNA sequence: TGCAGTGCTAGAGAATATACGAGGAGTGGGGTACCCGGGCAGCGATACGGGGTCTATGAAAAACTGTTTTTT.

CDR3 DNA: TGTGCCAGCAGCCAAGAGGGGGACAGGACCTACGAGCAGTACTTC. This gives the protein CASSQEGDRTYEQYF. The chain couples TRBV4-2 to TRBJ2-7, with 8 bases lining up with TRBD1. V trimming: 0 bases; J trimming: 2 bases; junction bases outside the gene matches: 3. Germline CDR1 is LGHNA and CDR2 is YNFKEQ. The CDR3 consists of 15 residues.

This clonotype showed up many times. CDR3 nucleotide sequence: TGTGCCAGCAGTTTAAAGGGGCATCAGCCCCAGCATTTT. Translation gives CASSLKGHQPQHF. This chain uses TRBV27 with TRBJ1-5; tentatively, D is TRBD1 (5 bases). The V end lost 2 bases, the J end lost 5 bases, and 7 bases lay between the germline ends. CDR3 length equals 13 residues. Germline CDR1 and CDR2: MNHEY and SMNVEV (reference sequence).

This clonotype was seen only once. CDR3 amino acids: CASMALAGGPWYNEQFF. The CDR3 nucleotides are TGTGCCAGCATGGCGCTAGCGGGGGGGCCGTGGTACAATGAGCAGTTCTTC. The chain employs TRBV7-2 and TRBJ2-1, with 12 bases matching TRBD2. Germline loops: CDR1 SGHTA, CDR2 FQGNSA. The CDR3 consists of 17 residues. Trimming cost V 7 bases and J 4 bases; bases outside gene matches: 11.

This clonotype was seen many times. The genes are TRBV4-1 and TRBJ1-4; the D gene is possibly TRBD1 (5 bases). This CDR3 is built from 15 residues. V lost 0 bases to trimming and J lost 7 bases, with 12 bases between them. CDR1 MGHRA and CDR2 YSYEKL come from the germline V gene. For the CDR3, the DNA is TGCGCCAGCAGCCAAGATCCGGGACGGTCTGAAAAACTGTTTTTT. Protein sequence: CASSQDPGRSEKLFF.

The chain recombines TRBV7-2 with TRBJ2-1; 7 bases line up with TRBD2. CDR1 and CDR2 from the germline V gene are SGHTA and FQGNSA. There are 15 residues in the CDR3. V gave up 4 bases and J gave up 5 bases; unmatched junction bases: 8. The CDR3 DNA reads as TGTGCCAGCAGCTGGGCTAGCGGTGTCGACAATGAGCAGTTCTTC. It translates to CASSWASGVDNEQFF.

This clonotype was recorded at least ten times. The chain joins TRBV20-1 to TRBJ1-1; no clear D. The germline V gene has CDR1 DFQATT and CDR2 SNEGSKA (reference sequence). Trimming removed 7 bases at V and 5 bases at J, with 23 bases between. This CDR3 has 15 amino acids. CDR3 in amino acids: CSVYIPDPRTTEAFF. The CDR3 nucleotides read TGCAGTGTCTATATCCCAGATCCACGAACAACTGAAGCTTTCTTT.

Many counts were recorded for this clonotype. This chain connects TRBV19 to TRBJ1-4; D might be TRBD1 (5 bases). V lost 6 bases and J lost 5, with 19 bases in between. The CDR3 is 16 amino acids. Germline V gene sequence: CDR1 LNHDA, CDR2 SQIVND (reference sequence). CDR3 region: CASRSFPQGRNEKLFF. Written as DNA, the CDR3 is TGTGCCAGTAGATCCTTCCCTCAGGGAAGAAATGAAAAACTGTTTTTT.

V and J are TRBV20-1 and TRBJ1-6; D is unresolved. Germline-derived CDR1 and CDR2 are DFQATT and SNEGSKA (reference sequence). The CDR3 contains 15 residues. V was shortened by 6 bases and J by 0 bases, with 12 bases between the two germline ends. In nucleotides, the CDR3 is TGCAGTGCCATGAGCGGGAACTCCTATAATTCACCCCTCCACTTT. This gives the protein CSAMSGNSYNSPLHF.

This clonotype came up many times. V gene TRBV7-7 combines with J gene TRBJ2-5; TRBD2 might be the D (7 bases). Trimming took 3 bases from V and 5 from J, leaving 13 bases between them. Looked up from germline, CDR1 is SSHAT and CDR2 is FNYEAQ (reference sequence). There are 14 residues in the CDR3. The CDR3 DNA sequence: TGTGCCAGCAGCTTGGGGGGGGGCCAGGAGACCCAGTACTTC. Protein: CASSLGGGQETQYF.

The chain is built from TRBV28 and TRBJ1-2, with a possible D match to TRBD1 (5 bases). Germline values: CDR1 MDHEN, CDR2 SYDVKM. This CDR3 is built from 12 residues. V gave up 6 bases and J gave up 10 bases, with 15 bases separating them. The CDR3 loop reads CASRIRGDAYTF. Written as DNA, the CDR3 is TGTGCCAGCAGGATCCGGGGGGATGCCTACACCTTC.